The 27 T cell receptor beta chains listed next were all sequenced from one sample in a study of OX40 agonist ivuxolimab in advanced cancers. Produced via immunoSEQ multiplex PCR; TCRdb's table is partial and in-frame only. In the table there are tens of thousands of clones, about 86% of which are singletons. Source: CD4+ or CD8+ T cells sorted from blood, taken in a trial of the OX40 agonist ivuxolimab. The receptors here all came from an adult with an advanced solid tumor such as melanoma, head and neck, liver or kidney cancer.

This clone was found a few times. CDR3 coding DNA: TGTGCCAGCAGTGACTCCCCGGATAAGGAAGCTTTCTTT. It is translated as CASSDSPDKEAFF. V gene TRBV6-4 combines with J gene TRBJ1-1; no clear D gene. V was cut by 0 bases and J by 8 bases, with 10 bases left in between. This CDR3 is 13 amino acids long. Germline CDR1 and CDR2: MRHNA and SNTAGT.

This clone has only a few counts. The chain's CDR3 is CANTYGDRGDTEAFF. The CDR3 bases are TGTGCCAACACCTATGGGGACAGGGGAGACACTGAAGCTTTCTTT. The rearrangement joins TRBV16 to TRBJ1-1, with 10 bases identical to TRBD1. Germline-derived CDR1 and CDR2 are KGHSY and FQNENV. This CDR3 region has 15 residues. V lost 10 bases and J lost 3; bases outside the gene matches: 11. The whole variable domain, remainder taken from reference TRBV16 and TRBJ1-1, is GEEVAQTPKHLVRGEGQKAKLYCAPIKGHSYVFWYQQVLKNEFKFLISFQNENVFDETGMPKERFSAKCLPNSPCSLEIQATKLEDSAVYFCANTYGDRGDTEAFFGQGTRLTVV.

The CDR3 sequence is CATDEGDRGPDEQFF. DNA of the CDR3: TGTGCCACCGATGAGGGGGACAGGGGACCCGATGAGCAGTTCTTC. This sequence joins TRBV19 and TRBJ2-1; 10 nucleotides align to TRBD1. V lost 10 bases to trimming and J lost 8 bases; unmatched junction nucleotides: 14. Germline CDR1 and CDR2: LNHDA and SQIVND (reference sequence). This CDR3 has 15 amino acids.

This chain joins TRBV4-2 and TRBJ1-1, with 8 bases matching TRBD1. The CDR3 contains 16 residues. Per germline, CDR1 LGHNA and CDR2 YNFKEQ. V lost 0 bases, J lost 3 bases, and 6 bases stayed unmatched. The CDR3 protein is CASSQDETGVYTEAFF. For the CDR3, the DNA is TGTGCCAGCAGCCAAGATGAGACAGGGGTGTACACTGAAGCTTTCTTT.

The chain couples TRBV9 to TRBJ2-4; TRBD1 might be the D (6 bases). Germline lookup yields CDR1 SGDLS and CDR2 YYNGEE. The CDR3 totals 17 residues. Trimming left V 4 bases short and J 1 base short, with 18 bases between. This chain's CDR3 is CASSPTGHPWAKNIQYF. CDR3 DNA: TGTGCCAGCAGCCCTACGGGACACCCGTGGGCCAAAAACATTCAGTACTTC.

The V call is TRBV4-3, the J call TRBJ2-2; maybe TRBD1 (5 bases). CDR3 length: 14 amino acids. Looked up from germline, CDR1 is LGHNA and CDR2 is YSLEER. With 0 bases removed from V and 8 bases from J, the gap between germline ends came to 10 bases. The CDR3 is CASSQDKGPGELFF. As DNA, the CDR3 is TGCGCCAGCAGCCAAGATAAGGGGCCGGGGGAGCTGTTTTTT.

The chain joins TRBV18 to TRBJ1-4, with D unclear. The CDR3 has 15 amino acids. With 2 bases removed from V and 7 bases from J, the gap between germline ends came to 14 bases. CDR1 is KGHSH, CDR2 LQKENI, per germline. CDR3: CASSPVSIKGEKLFF. In DNA, the CDR3 is TGTGCCAGCTCACCAGTCAGCATCAAGGGTGAAAAACTGTTTTTT.

The chain links TRBV19 to TRBJ1-6; D ambiguous. The V and J ends lost 5 bases and 0 bases respectively, with 8 bases between them. CDR3 length: 15 amino acids. Germline V gene sequence: CDR1 LNHDA, CDR2 SQIVND (reference sequence). The CDR3 bases are TGTGCCAGTAGTCCCTTCGACTCCTATAATTCACCCCTCCACTTT. Encoded protein: CASSPFDSYNSPLHF. Combining the CDR3 with reference TRBV19 and TRBJ1-6 gives the whole variable domain DGGITQSPKYLFRKEGQNVTLSCEQNLNHDAMYWYRQDPGQGLRLIYYSQIVNDFQKGDIAEGYSVSREKKESFPLTVTSAQKNPTAFYLCASSPFDSYNSPLHFGNGTRLTVT.

This clone was picked up one time. V usage is TRBV7-3 and J usage is TRBJ1-6; D uncertain. The CDR3 has 21 amino acids. Germline CDR1 and CDR2: SGHTA and FQGTGA. The V end lost 1 base, the J end lost 8 bases, and 30 bases lay between the germline ends. The CDR3 loop is CASSLNSNERAPTGYDSPLHF. CDR3 in DNA: TGTGCCAGCAGCTTAAACTCGAACGAGAGGGCCCCTACGGGCTACGATTCACCCCTCCACTTT.

DNA of the CDR3: TGTGCCTGGGGGGAGGAGGGCCGGGGAGGCTACACCTTC. Its translation is CAWGEEGRGGYTF. The rearrangement uses TRBV30 and TRBJ1-2; D remains unclear. The ends were cut back, 5 bases at V and 8 bases at J, with 18 bases in the middle. Germline CDR1 reads GTSNPN; CDR2 reads SVGIG (reference sequence). There are 13 residues in the CDR3.

CDR3 sequence reads: CASSPGQGIGSPLHF. The CDR3 DNA sequence: TGTGCCAGTTCGCCGGGACAGGGGATCGGATCACCCCTCCACTTT. The V call is TRBV19, the J call TRBJ1-6; 10 bases are shared with TRBD1. The CDR3 totals 15 residues. The V segment lost 8 bases and the J segment 10 bases; nucleotides outside the gene matches: 11. Germline values: CDR1 LNHDA, CDR2 SQIVND (reference sequence).

In its sample, this clone was seen once. The CDR3 DNA reads TGTGCCAGCAGTTTCCGGACAGGGTCCTACGAGCAGTACTTC. This gives the protein CASSFRTGSYEQYF. The V gene is TRBV27, the J gene TRBJ2-7; 8 bases map to TRBD1. The CDR3 totals 14 residues. The V and J ends lost 3 bases and 1 base, in that order; junction bases with no gene match: 2. The germline gives CDR1 MNHEY, CDR2 SMNVEV (reference sequence).

The chain links TRBV5-1 to TRBJ2-7; 8 nucleotides line up with TRBD1. Germline CDR1 is SGHRS and CDR2 is YFSETQ. V shed 1 base and J 1 base; nucleotides not matched to a gene: 13. The CDR3 is 18 residues long. CDR3 loop: CASSLRAGQGQNSYEQYF. CDR3 sequence (DNA): TGCGCCAGCAGCTTGAGGGCTGGACAGGGCCAAAATTCCTACGAGCAGTACTTC.

This clone turned up a few times. The chain is built from TRBV30 and TRBJ1-1, with TRBD1 as a possible D gene (5 bases). The CDR3 contains 13 residues. V was cut by 4 bases and J by 3 bases, with 12 bases left in between. Germline V gene sequence: CDR1 GTSNPN, CDR2 SVGIG (reference sequence). The CDR3 coding sequence is TGTGCCTGGACTTGGGCGGGGGACACTGAAGCTTTCTTT. Its translation is CAWTWAGDTEAFF.

The chain employs TRBV19 and TRBJ1-2; D remains ambiguous. Germline loops: CDR1 LNHDA, CDR2 SQIVND (reference sequence). This CDR3 is 12 amino acids long. Trimming removed 7 bases at V and 7 bases at J, with 13 bases between. DNA for the CDR3: TGTGCCAGTATGGCGGGCTCGCTTGGCTACACCTTC. Its protein is CASMAGSLGYTF.

V gene TRBV7-3 combines with J gene TRBJ2-1; 7 positions match TRBD2. This CDR3 is 14 amino acids long. Trimming at V came to 5 bases and at J to 6 bases, leaving 7 bases not matched to a gene. Germline loops: CDR1 SGHTA, CDR2 FQGTGA. CDR3 amino acids: CASSQGLSLNEQFF. CDR3 coding DNA: TGTGCCAGCAGCCAGGGACTATCCCTCAATGAGCAGTTCTTC.

This clone was seen only a few times. The gene calls are TRBV29-1 and TRBJ2-7, with 7 bases fitting TRBD1. V dropped 6 bases and J dropped 9; count of bases not matched to a gene: 11. This CDR3 is 12 amino acids long. Germline assignment: CDR1 SQVTM and CDR2 ANQGSEA. The CDR3 here is CSVVTGADGQYF. CDR3 nucleotide sequence: TGCAGCGTCGTTACAGGGGCGGATGGGCAGTACTTC.

This clone was recorded once. The J gene is TRBJ2-1, the V gene TRBV13; TRBD2 matches at 10 bases. Unmatched junction bases numbered 3, after V lost 1 base and J lost 0 bases. This CDR3 is 17 amino acids long. Germline-derived CDR1 and CDR2 are PRHDT and FYEKMQ (reference sequence). CDR3 residues: CASSLESSGSSYNEQFF. The CDR3 region has the DNA TGTGCCAGCAGCTTAGAATCTAGCGGGAGCTCCTACAATGAGCAGTTCTTC.

V and J are TRBV9 and TRBJ2-1, with 10 nucleotides matching TRBD2. J was trimmed by 6 bases and V by 0 bases; bases with no gene match: 9. Germline V gives CDR1 SGDLS, CDR2 YYNGEE. The CDR3 spans 17 residues. CDR3 in DNA: TGTGCCAGCAGCGTAGGCCTAGCGGGAGTCTCCCGCAATGAGCAGTTCTTC. This translates into CASSVGLAGVSRNEQFF.

The DNA of the CDR3 is TGTGCCAGCAGTTACTCTCCCCCTGGGAATGAGCAGTTCTTC. It is translated as CASSYSPPGNEQFF. This chain connects TRBV6-5 to TRBJ2-1, with D hard to call. The V and J ends lost 0 bases and 7 bases respectively, with 10 bases between them. Germline CDR1 and CDR2: MNHEY and SVGAGI. There are 14 residues in the CDR3.

This chain joins TRBV9 and TRBJ2-7; D tentatively reads TRBD1 or TRBD2 (6 bases each). CDR1 and CDR2 (germline): SGDLS, YYNGEE. This CDR3 is 16 amino acids long. The germline V and J ends were trimmed by 5 bases and 5 bases, with 23 bases remaining between them. DNA of the CDR3: TGTGCCAGCAGTCTCATAGCGGAGGGGGTTTTAGACGAGCAGTACTTC. Encoded protein: CASSLIAEGVLDEQYF.

This rearrangement joins TRBV7-9 to TRBJ1-4; D is undetermined. This CDR3 spans 14 amino acids. Trimming removed 6 bases from V and 5 bases from J, with 13 bases in between. Germline values: CDR1 SEHNR, CDR2 FQNEAQ (reference sequence). CDR3 sequence reads: CASSERTLNEKLFF. The CDR3 nucleotides are TGTGCCAGCAGTGAGAGGACTCTGAATGAAAAACTGTTTTTT.

The V and J genes are TRBV7-3 and TRBJ2-7; D ambiguous. The CDR3 has 13 amino acids. Germline V CDR1 and CDR2: SGHTA, FQGTGA. V was pared by 4 bases and J by 0 bases, with 7 bases between. The CDR3 spells CASSSDSSYEQYF. CDR3 nucleotides: TGTGCCAGCAGCTCGGATAGCTCCTACGAGCAGTACTTC.

The chain recombines TRBV19 with TRBJ2-1; 11 bases are a match to TRBD2. The CDR3 length is 15 residues. Germline V gene data show CDR1 as LNHDA and CDR2 as SQIVND (reference sequence). J gave up 3 bases and V 6 bases, and 4 bases lay outside the gene matches. The CDR3 sequence is CASRLGLAGYNEQFF. Here the CDR3 DNA reads TGTGCCAGTAGACTCGGACTAGCGGGCTACAATGAGCAGTTCTTC.

This clone was counted once. The chain has TRBV18 and TRBJ1-1; no firm D call. The germline V gene has CDR1 KGHSH and CDR2 LQKENI. The length of the CDR3 is 10 residues. Trimming removed 4 bases at V and 8 bases at J, with 5 bases between. CDR3 protein: CASSLREAFF. CDR3 DNA sequence: TGTGCCAGCTCACTTCGGGAAGCTTTCTTT.

This clone has a single count. The genes are TRBV12-1 and TRBJ2-7; the table gives TRBD2 as D, unverified against the DNA. TRBV12-1 is designated a pseudogene. This CDR3 is built from 18 residues. CDR3 DNA: TGTGCCAGCAGCTCCGCTTTTGGGGGCCTAGCGGGGACCTACGAGCAGTACTTC. Its translation is CASSSAFGGLAGTYEQYF.

Here the CDR3 reads CASSPGQGDIQYF. As DNA, the CDR3 is TGTGCCAGCAGCCCTGGGCAGGGAGACATTCAGTACTTC. The V gene is TRBV11-2, the J gene TRBJ2-4; TRBD1 or TRBD2 may be the D gene (5 bases each). Trimming left V 5 bases short and J 8 bases short, with 13 bases between. Germline values: CDR1 SGHAT, CDR2 FQNNGV. The length of the CDR3 is 13 residues.